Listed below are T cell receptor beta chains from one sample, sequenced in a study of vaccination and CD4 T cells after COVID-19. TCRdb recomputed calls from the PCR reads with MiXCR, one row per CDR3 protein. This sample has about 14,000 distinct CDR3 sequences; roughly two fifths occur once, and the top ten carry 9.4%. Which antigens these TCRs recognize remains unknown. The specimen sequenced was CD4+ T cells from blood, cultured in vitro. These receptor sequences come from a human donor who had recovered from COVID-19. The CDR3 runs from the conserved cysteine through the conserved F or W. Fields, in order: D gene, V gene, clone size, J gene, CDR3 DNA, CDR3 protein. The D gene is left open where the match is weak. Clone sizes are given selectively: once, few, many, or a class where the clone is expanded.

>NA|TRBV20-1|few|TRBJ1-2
TGCAGTGCTAGACCCGACGGCTACACCTTC
CSARPDGYTF
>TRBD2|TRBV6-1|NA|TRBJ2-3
TGTGCCAGCAGCAAACTAGCGGTGCGCACAGATACGCAGTATTTT
CASSKLAVRTDTQYF
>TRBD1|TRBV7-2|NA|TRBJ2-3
TGTGCCAGCAGCTCAGCCCCGACAGGGCCCACAGATACGCAGTATTTT
CASSSAPTGPTDTQYF
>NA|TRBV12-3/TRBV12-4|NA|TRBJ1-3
TGTGCCAGCAGTTTGGGGGGACTCCGGGACACCATATATTTT
CASSLGGLRDTIYF
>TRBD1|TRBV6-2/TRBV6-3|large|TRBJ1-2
TGTGCCAGCAGCCGAATACAGGGGACAGAGAGCTATGGCTACACCTTC
CASSRIQGTESYGYTF
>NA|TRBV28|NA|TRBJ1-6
TGTGCCAGCAGTACCATGGTTAATTCACCCCTCCACTTT
CASSTMVNSPLHF
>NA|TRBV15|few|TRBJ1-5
TGTGCCACCAGCGAGGGGATACAGAGAAATCAGCCCCAGCATTTT
CATSEGIQRNQPQHF
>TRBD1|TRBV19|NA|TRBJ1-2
TGTGCCAGTAGTCCGGGACAGGCACTATACGGCTACACCTTC
CASSPGQALYGYTF
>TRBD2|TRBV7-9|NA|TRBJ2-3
TGTGCCAGTGTGAGTGGGGAGGGTCCCACAGATACGCAGTATTTT
CASVSGEGPTDTQYF
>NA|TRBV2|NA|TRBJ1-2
TGTGCCAGCAGTGTAGTACAAAACTATGGCTACACCTTC
CASSVVQNYGYTF
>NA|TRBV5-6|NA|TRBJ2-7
TGTGCCAGCAGCCCGTACAGGACCTCCTACGAGCAGTACTTC
CASSPYRTSYEQYF
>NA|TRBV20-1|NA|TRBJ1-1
TGCAGTGCTAGAGATACAGGCGGGGTCACTGAAGCTTTCTTT
CSARDTGGVTEAFF
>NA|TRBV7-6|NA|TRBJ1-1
TGTGCCAGCAGCTTAAACCCTAAGGCAGACACTGAAGCTTTCTTT
CASSLNPKADTEAFF
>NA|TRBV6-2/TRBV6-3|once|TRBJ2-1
TGTGCCAGCAGTTATAACCGATACAATGAGCAGTTCTTC
CASSYNRYNEQFF
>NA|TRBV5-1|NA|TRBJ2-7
TGCGCCAGCAGCAATGACCCTCAGGGCTACGAGCAGTACTTC
CASSNDPQGYEQYF
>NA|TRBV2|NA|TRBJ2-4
TGTGCCAGCAGCCCCAGTGGAAACATTCAGTACTTC
CASSPSGNIQYF
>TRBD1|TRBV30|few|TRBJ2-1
TGTGCCTGGAGTCCCGGGACAGGGTACAATGAGCAGTTCTTC
CAWSPGTGYNEQFF
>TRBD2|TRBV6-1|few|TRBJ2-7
TGTGCCAGCAGTGAATTCCTAGCGGGGTTCTACGAGCAGTACTTC
CASSEFLAGFYEQYF
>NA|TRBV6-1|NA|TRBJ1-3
TGTGCCAGCAGTGAGGTTTACGACTCTGGAAACACCATATATTTT
CASSEVYDSGNTIYF
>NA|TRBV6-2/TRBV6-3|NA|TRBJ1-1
TGTGCCAGTAGAGATCCGGGGAGTTACACTGAAGCTTTCTTT
CASRDPGSYTEAFF
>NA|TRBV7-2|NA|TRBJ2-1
TGTGCCAGCAGCCCCGGGCCGCGGATCAATGAGCAGTTCTTC
CASSPGPRINEQFF
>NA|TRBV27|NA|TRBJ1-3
TGTGCCAGCAAAATCCAGGGGAACTCTGGAAACACCATATATTTT
CASKIQGNSGNTIYF
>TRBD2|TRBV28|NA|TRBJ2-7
TGTGCCAGCATGGGGGGGAGCGGGGGCTCCTACGAGCAGTACTTC
CASMGGSGGSYEQYF
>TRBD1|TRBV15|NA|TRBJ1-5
TGTGCCACCAGCATCCGGGACAGGGGCCTCAATCAGCCCCAGCATTTT
CATSIRDRGLNQPQHF
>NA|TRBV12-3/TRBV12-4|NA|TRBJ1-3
TGTGCCAGCAGTTTGCTCTCTGGAAACACCATATATTTT
CASSLLSGNTIYF
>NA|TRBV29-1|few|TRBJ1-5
TGCAGCGCTGTGACAGATTACAATCAGCCCCAGCATTTT
CSAVTDYNQPQHF